This T cell receptor (beta chain) was sequenced during a study of T cells in Graves' hyperthyroidism and ophthalmopathy. Regarding the study as a whole: Blood shared most expanded thyroid clonotypes above 0.001. Ophthalmopathy, which appeared later, was predicted by the model a median around 6 months before onset.

Active moderate-to-severe ophthalmopathy, Clinical Activity Score at least 3, NOSPECS at least 4, under 3 months' duration. Uncontrolled infection, other autoimmune disease, pregnancy or lactation excluded patients. Many counts were recorded for this clonotype. Its specificity is not known. The CDR3 regions of TCR beta were amplified from RNA transcripts. Researchers ran a first-round RT-PCR on the TCR CDR3 using the HTBI primer set. A single record per CDR3 protein comes from TCRdb applying MiXCR to the multiplex PCR reads. The sample carries roughly 400,000 distinct CDR3 sequences, around 15% recorded once. Specimen: blood. The clonotype comes from a man between 50 and 59 years old with Graves' ophthalmopathy.

The CDR3 is CASSLMRSSYEQYF. The CDR3 DNA reads TGCGCCAGCAGCTTGATGCGGAGCTCCTACGAGCAGTACTTC. The gene calls are TRBV5-1 and TRBJ2-7; D is undetermined. The CDR3 covers 14 residues. Germline CDR1 SGHRS, CDR2 YFSETQ. The V and J ends lost 1 base and 0 bases respectively, with 8 bases between them. The complete variable domain, with remaining parts taken from reference TRBV5-1 and TRBJ2-7, reads KAGVTQTPRYLIKTRGQQVTLSCSPISGHRSVSWYQQTPGQGLQFLFEYFSETQRNKGNFPGRFSGRQFSNSRSEMNVSTLELGDSALYLCASSLMRSSYEQYFGPGTRLTVT.